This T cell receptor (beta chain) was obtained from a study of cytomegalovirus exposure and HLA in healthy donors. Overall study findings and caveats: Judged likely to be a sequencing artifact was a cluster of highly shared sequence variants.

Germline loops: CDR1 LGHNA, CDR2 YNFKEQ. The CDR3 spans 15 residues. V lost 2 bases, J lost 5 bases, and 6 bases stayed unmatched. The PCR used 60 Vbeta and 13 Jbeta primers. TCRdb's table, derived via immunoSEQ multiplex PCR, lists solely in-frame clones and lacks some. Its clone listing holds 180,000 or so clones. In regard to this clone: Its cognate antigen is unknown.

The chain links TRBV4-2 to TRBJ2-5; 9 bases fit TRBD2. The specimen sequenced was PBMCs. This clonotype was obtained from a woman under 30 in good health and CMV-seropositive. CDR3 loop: CASSQLAGGSETQYF. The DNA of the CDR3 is TGTGCCAGCAGCCAACTGGCGGGGGGGTCCGAGACCCAGTACTTC.